The clone carrying this T cell receptor (beta chain) has a single count. CDR3 length: 16 residues. Trimming took 1 base from V and 4 from J; bases not matched to a gene: 9. Per germline, CDR1 SGHTA and CDR2 FQGNSA. Sequencing used immunoSEQ multiplex PCR; TCRdb keeps in-frame clones, though not all of them. Of 160,000 or so clones listed, about four fifths are singletons. These data are taken from a study of blood T cell repertoires in COVID-19. Whole-study context: Material from acute and convalescent COVID-19 was sourced from the United States, Italy and Spain. The cDNA or gDNA used as material had been derived from T cells, B-cell-depleted T cells, or PBMCs.

The sample was peripheral blood. The rearrangement joins TRBV7-2 to TRBJ1-2; TRBD1 agrees at 7 bases. This TCR came from a man in his 70s who had recovered from COVID-19. The CDR3 is CASSLDATGFGYGYTF. The CDR3 coding sequence is TGTGCCAGCAGCTTAGATGCGACAGGGTTCGGCTATGGCTACACCTTC.